This T cell receptor (beta chain) was captured in a study of early T cells in non-severe SARS-CoV-2 infection. Study-wide context: Sequencing of unsorted whole blood was done on bulk RNA, leaving chains unpaired.

This CDR3 spans 14 amino acids. J gave up 6 bases and V 3 bases, and 4 bases lay outside the gene matches. The germline CDR1 and CDR2 sequences are WSHSY and SAAADI. TCRdb fed the 5' RACE reads into MiXCR, producing one record per CDR3 protein. The sample gives tens of thousands of distinct CDR3 sequences, around 5.6% of which show up once; roughly 7.8% is in the top ten. This clonotype has a handful of counts. V and J are TRBV10-2 and TRBJ2-3; TRBD2 matches 9 bases. This sequence was found in an adult who was a healthcare worker with PCR-confirmed SARS-CoV-2 infection or an uninfected control (not recorded which). Sequenced sample: whole blood. The CDR3 nucleotides read TGCGCCAGCAGTGATCTAGCGGGATTGGATACGCAGTATTTT. Translated: CASSDLAGLDTQYF.